This paragraph covers one T cell receptor beta chain sequence. This receptor's antigen is unknown. No per-base quality is available; no much larger clone lies one base away. Other DNA sequences from this sample encode an identical CDR3 as well. This sample is part of a study of cytomegalovirus exposure and HLA in healthy donors (dated by TCRdb to between 2016 and 2019). Background on the whole study: An earlier analysis of approximately 590 of the donors reported more than 250 Gb of sequence data and around 120 million unique TCR beta sequences from 150 million to 200 million T cells. Around 300 gigabases of sequencing data and 70 million to 100 million unique TCR sequences were included in an early release covering several hundred HLA-typed donors. Of the approximately 400 genotyped donors, less than 90% were placed in the genetic ancestry cluster associated with self-reported Caucasian donors. The aim of the study was to test whether cataloging public T cell receptors could identify signatures of past pathogen exposure. Using immunosequencing, the study profiled T cell repertoires from 666 subjects and related those repertoires to cytomegalovirus serostatus. Besides the first cohort of some 670 subjects, a separate validation cohort made up of 120 different subjects was used. To predict cytomegalovirus infection status, the study brought together high-throughput TCR immunosequencing, statistical association of individual TCRs with disease status, and machine learning. In a later analysis, previously published TCR beta repertoires from 670 or so donors were re-analyzed and high-resolution HLA genotyping was added so that TCR occurrence patterns could be studied. The later analysis used no new phenotypic data to find candidate immune exposures, relying instead on TCR beta sequences and their occurrence across donors. An earlier analysis of roughly 600 of the donors used high-throughput TCR beta sequencing to judge whether each TCR beta V gene segment behaved as functional or pseudogenic. Donor age, sex, ethnicity and CMV serostatus were compiled alongside the repertoire data. A later genetic analysis used genome-wide SNP genotypes for about 65% of the 666 donors, treating that subset as a discovery cohort. All discovery cohort repertoires had been generated on a single sequencing platform. Class I and class II HLA loci were covered by the typing at four-digit resolution. The number of typed donors differed by locus: about 620-640 for A, B, C, DRB1 and DQB1; 522 for DQA1; 606 for DPA1; and roughly 450 for DPB1. Roughly 5 DR-DQ haplotypes were treated as single units for association and clustering because of strong linkage in the cohort. Among under 450 genotyped donors of the cohort, an average of about 240,000 unique TCR beta nucleotide sequences were sequenced per donor, approximately 20% of them non-productive.

Results and caveats for the whole study, not just this receptor: Over 15 rarely observed V segments, including chromosome 9 orphons, were excluded from the earlier analysis of approximately 500 of the donors because counts were too low. In vitro tests confirmed that three of the cytomegalovirus-associated TCR beta chains recognize cytomegalovirus antigens. In both the original and validation cohorts, the classifier was reported to diagnose cytomegalovirus status with high specificity and sensitivity. For the cohort, immune exposure information was limited to CMV serostatus. In the study, approximately 150 TCR beta chains were listed as associated with cytomegalovirus. According to a later analysis, parvovirus B19, influenza, CMV and Epstein-Barr virus appeared linked to several top co-occurrence clusters. A later analysis found that HLA-associated TCR beta chains were more clonally expanded and had lower generation probabilities than equally common non-associated chains. Most TCR sequences were seen in very few donors, while some public TCRs were found in many individuals. When HLA alleles, especially DR and DQ, strongly co-occurred, TCR associations were difficult to assign to individual alleles. The presence/absence analyses assumed that sequencing depth was roughly uniform across donors, and that assumption may not be true. In this cohort, only TCR beta chains were sequenced, and detectable features were limited by the absence of alpha or paired-chain data. HLA typing was unavailable for some donors at each locus, so association tests used only the typed subset. At a false discovery rate of 0.05, a later analysis linked 16,000 or so TCR beta sequences to specific HLA alleles. Because the 87-base-pair reads could not distinguish some IMGT-functional V segments, including TRBV6-2 and TRBV6-3, those segments were excluded. A cluster of highly shared sequence variants was judged likely to be a technical artifact of the sequencing pipeline. A further reported finding was that TCR beta sequences accurately predicted the HLA-A and HLA-B alleles for most subjects in the first cohort. The authors suggested that the approach could potentially be generalized to other disease states and immunological phenotypes. In an earlier analysis of fewer than 700 of the donors, most TCR beta V segments appeared in productive rearrangements about 87% or about 30% of the time, broadly matching IMGT annotations. Linkage disequilibrium might explain the correlated functional status among segregating V segments, but an unknown experimental factor could not be excluded. V-gene and J-gene trimming of TCR beta chains was associated with a missense DCLRE1C variant in a later genetic analysis, and the association was replicated in an independent cohort. According to a later analysis, most CMV-associated TCR beta chains appeared to be HLA-restricted, and the HLA associations seemed to be driven largely by CMV exposure. In a later analysis, the rate of TCR association differed among HLA loci, with DRB1 alleles having the most associated TCRs and HLA-C alleles having the fewest. A later genetic analysis reported fewer N-insertions in productive TCRs among donors in an Asian-associated ancestry cluster than the roughly 650-donor mean.

The cohort consisted of 650 to 700 healthy bone marrow donors. At the time of sampling, every cohort member was nominally healthy, though immune exposures that went unrecorded were likely present. The donor tested CMV seropositive, placing the donor among the roughly 300 seropositive members of the cohort. A peripheral blood sample was collected from each donor, and TCR beta sequencing was performed on peripheral blood mononuclear cells. The Qiagen DNeasy Blood Extraction Kit was used to extract genomic DNA from the blood cell samples. The library was made by the immunoSEQ multiplex PCR assay. The multiplex PCR relied on a mix of 60 forward primers for TCR Vbeta segments and 13 reverse primers for TCR Jbeta segments. The CDR3 region of rearranged TCR beta genes was amplified from genomic DNA by a multiplex PCR assay. On the Illumina HiSeq System, the amplified TCR beta libraries were sequenced as 87-base-pair reads. The paper's processing steps were these. A later analysis counted tens of millions of unique TCR beta chains across the approximately 700 repertoires, and some 11 million of these chains were shared by at least two donors. A nearest-neighbor algorithm error-corrected the raw reads and collapsed the reads into unique sequences, merging closely related sequences to remove PCR and sequencing errors. V, D and J gene segments were assigned by aligning CDR3 sequences to IMGT reference sequences. Each retained sequence needed at least a six-nucleotide match to both a V gene segment and a J gene segment. Rearrangements were classified as productive when the CDR3 lacked stop codons and remained in frame with V and J, and all other rearrangements were classified as non-productive. Following IMGT convention, CDR3 was defined as the stretch from the second conserved V-encoded cysteine up to the conserved J-encoded phenylalanine. In an earlier analysis of around 600 of the donors, sequences lacking an unambiguous match to a single V gene segment were excluded. An earlier analysis of approximately 590 of the donors classified V segments as functional when productive rearrangements were above 56.7% and as segregating when the standard deviation between donors was above 5%. To diagnose cytomegalovirus status from the catalog of TCR beta chain sequences, a statistical classification framework was built. V and J gene assignment, in a later analysis, came from comparing TCR nucleotide sequences with IMGT/GENE-DB human TR gene sequences. Using the TCRdist pipeline, a later analysis assigned CDR3 sequences along with most-parsimonious VDJ recombination scenarios. A later analysis defined each TCR beta chain by its CDR3 amino acid sequence plus V-gene family, and excluded reads lacking a unique V-gene family. In a later analysis, fewer than 650 highly shared, low-generation-probability nucleotide sequences were removed to address suspected cross-contamination and a sequencing artifact. For each public chain, a later analysis derived a clonal expansion index from normalized ranks of inferred template counts within each repertoire. A later analysis computed generation probabilities with a VDJ recombination model fitted to out-of-frame rearrangements, and checked the results against IGoR. Hypergeometric tests were used in a later analysis to score TCR-TCR, TCR-HLA and TCR-CMV co-occurrence, with a repertoire-size bias correction applied to the TCR pairs. A later analysis estimated false discovery rates by permuting HLA or CMV assignments 20 times. In a later analysis, co-occurring TCRs were grouped using DBSCAN, with TCRdist sequence similarity added in when clustering inside HLA-allele-positive subsets. Repertoires with fewer than 30,000 or more than 120,000 public chains were left out of co-occurrence clustering, as were about 5 repertoires with anomalous nucleotide sharing. TCRdb retrieved this table from immuneACCESS and kept in-frame rearrangements only. Not all clones are present; in checked studies, unresolved V genes account for under half, and no reason is known for the remainder. The D gene and trimming were derived from the DNA, and the V and J assignments and clone size from that table. For this sample the table gives about 130,000 clones, of which around 83% were detected only once. Of the sample, roughly 3% is held by the ten largest clones.

Spanning cysteine to phenylalanine, the CDR3 consists of 10 amino acids. The read is trimmed to its CDR3 DNA, 30 bases read in frame from base 1. In the germline V gene, CDR1 corresponds to MNHNS and CDR2 to SASEGT. V is reduced by 3 bases and J by 8 bases, leaving a spacing of 4 bases between them. The receptor was isolated from a woman between 18 and 29 years old in good health and CMV-seropositive. The chain is made from TRBV6-1 and TRBJ1-1; the D gene assignment is ambiguous. The sequencing input was PBMCs. The DNA reads as follows: TGTGCCAGCAGTGACCGGGAAGCTTTCTTT. Translated, it gives CASSDREAFF.